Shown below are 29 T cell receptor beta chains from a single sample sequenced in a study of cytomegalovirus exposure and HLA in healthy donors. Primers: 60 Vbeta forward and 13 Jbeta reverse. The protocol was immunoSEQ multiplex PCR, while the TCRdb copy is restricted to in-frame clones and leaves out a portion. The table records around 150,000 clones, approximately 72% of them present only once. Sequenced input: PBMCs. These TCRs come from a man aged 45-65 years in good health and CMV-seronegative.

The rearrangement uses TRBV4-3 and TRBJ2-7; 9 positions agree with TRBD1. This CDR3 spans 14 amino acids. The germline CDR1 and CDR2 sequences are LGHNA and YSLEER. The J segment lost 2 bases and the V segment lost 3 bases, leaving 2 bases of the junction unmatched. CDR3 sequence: CASSHRTGAYEQYF. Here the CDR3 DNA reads TGCGCCAGCAGCCACCGGACAGGGGCCTACGAGCAGTACTTC.

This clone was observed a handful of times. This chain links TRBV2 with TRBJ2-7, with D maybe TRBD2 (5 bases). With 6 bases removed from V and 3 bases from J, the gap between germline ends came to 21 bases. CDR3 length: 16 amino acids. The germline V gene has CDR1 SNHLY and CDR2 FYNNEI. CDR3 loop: CASRRGLSTSVYEQYF. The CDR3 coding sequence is TGTGCCAGCAGACGCGGACTGTCTACATCCGTCTACGAGCAGTACTTC.

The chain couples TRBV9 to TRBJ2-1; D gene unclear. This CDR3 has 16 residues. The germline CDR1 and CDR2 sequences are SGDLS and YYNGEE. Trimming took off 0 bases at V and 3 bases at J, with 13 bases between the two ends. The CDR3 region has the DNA TGTGCCAGCAGCGTAGACGACTTACTTTACTACAATGAGCAGTTCTTC. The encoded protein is CASSVDDLLYYNEQFF.

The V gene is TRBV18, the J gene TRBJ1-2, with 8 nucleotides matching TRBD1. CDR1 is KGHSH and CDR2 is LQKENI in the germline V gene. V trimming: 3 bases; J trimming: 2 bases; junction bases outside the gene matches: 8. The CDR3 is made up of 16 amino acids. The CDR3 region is CASSPSPDRVNYGYTF. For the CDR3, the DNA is TGTGCCAGCTCACCCTCTCCGGACAGGGTCAACTATGGCTACACCTTC.

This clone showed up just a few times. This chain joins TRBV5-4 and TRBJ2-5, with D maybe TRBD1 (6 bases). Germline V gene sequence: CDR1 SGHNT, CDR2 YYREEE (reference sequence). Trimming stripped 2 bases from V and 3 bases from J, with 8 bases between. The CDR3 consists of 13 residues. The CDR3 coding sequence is TGTGCCAGCAGCTTCAGGGGCGAAGAGACCCAGTACTTC. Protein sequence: CASSFRGEETQYF.

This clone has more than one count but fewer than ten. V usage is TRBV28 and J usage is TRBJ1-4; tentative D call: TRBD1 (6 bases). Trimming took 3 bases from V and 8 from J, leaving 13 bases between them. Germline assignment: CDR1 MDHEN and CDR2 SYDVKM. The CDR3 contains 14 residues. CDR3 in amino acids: CASSFGGAGEKLFF. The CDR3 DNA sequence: TGTGCCAGCAGTTTTGGGGGGGCTGGCGAAAAACTGTTTTTT.

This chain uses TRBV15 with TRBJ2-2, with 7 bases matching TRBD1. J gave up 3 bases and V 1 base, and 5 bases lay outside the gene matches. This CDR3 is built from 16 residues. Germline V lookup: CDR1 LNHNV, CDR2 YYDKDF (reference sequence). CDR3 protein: CATSRGDRIYTGELFF. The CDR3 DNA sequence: TGTGCCACCAGCAGAGGGGACAGAATTTACACCGGGGAGCTGTTTTTT.

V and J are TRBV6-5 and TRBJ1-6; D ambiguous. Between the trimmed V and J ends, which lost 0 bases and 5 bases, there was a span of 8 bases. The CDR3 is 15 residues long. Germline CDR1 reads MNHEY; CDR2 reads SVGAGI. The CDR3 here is CASSYSGRNNSPLHF. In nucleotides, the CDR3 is TGTGCCAGCAGTTACTCTGGGAGGAATAATTCACCCCTCCACTTT.

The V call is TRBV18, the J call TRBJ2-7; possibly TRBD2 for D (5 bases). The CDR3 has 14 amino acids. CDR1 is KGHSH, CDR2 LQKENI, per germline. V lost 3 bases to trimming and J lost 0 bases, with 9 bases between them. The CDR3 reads CASSPWETSYEQYF. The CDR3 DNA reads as TGTGCCAGCTCACCGTGGGAGACCTCCTACGAGCAGTACTTC.

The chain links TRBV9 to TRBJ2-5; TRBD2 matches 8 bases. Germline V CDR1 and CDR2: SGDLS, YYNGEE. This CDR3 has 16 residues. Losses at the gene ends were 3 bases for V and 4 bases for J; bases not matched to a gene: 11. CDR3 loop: CASSALLSGGGETQYF. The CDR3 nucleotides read TGTGCCAGCAGCGCCCTCCTCAGCGGGGGAGGAGAGACCCAGTACTTC.

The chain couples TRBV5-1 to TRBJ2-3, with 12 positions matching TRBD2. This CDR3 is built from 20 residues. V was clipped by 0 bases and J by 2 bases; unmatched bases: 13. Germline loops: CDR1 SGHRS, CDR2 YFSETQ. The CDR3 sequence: CASSLAASSGGATYTDTQYF. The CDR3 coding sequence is TGCGCCAGCAGCTTGGCGGCTTCTAGCGGGGGGGCGACGTACACAGATACGCAGTATTTT.

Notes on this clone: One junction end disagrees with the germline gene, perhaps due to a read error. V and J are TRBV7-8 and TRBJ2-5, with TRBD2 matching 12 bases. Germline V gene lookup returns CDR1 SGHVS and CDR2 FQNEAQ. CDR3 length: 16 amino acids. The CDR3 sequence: CASSKLAGGTQGTQYF. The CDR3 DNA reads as TGTGCCAGCAGCAAACTAGCGGGGGGCACCCAAGGGACCCAGTACTTC.

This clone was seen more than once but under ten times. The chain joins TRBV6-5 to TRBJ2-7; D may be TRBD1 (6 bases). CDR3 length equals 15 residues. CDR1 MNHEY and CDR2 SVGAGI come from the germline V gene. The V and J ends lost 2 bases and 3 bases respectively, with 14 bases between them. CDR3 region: CASSYDSTGLYEQYF. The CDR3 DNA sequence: TGTGCCAGCAGTTACGATTCCACAGGGCTCTACGAGCAGTACTTC.

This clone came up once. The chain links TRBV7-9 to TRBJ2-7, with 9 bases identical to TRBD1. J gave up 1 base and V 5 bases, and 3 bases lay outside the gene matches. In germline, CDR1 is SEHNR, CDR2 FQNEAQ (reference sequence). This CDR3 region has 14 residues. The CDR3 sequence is CASSTGTGSYEQYF. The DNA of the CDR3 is TGTGCCAGCAGCACCGGGACAGGGTCCTACGAGCAGTACTTC. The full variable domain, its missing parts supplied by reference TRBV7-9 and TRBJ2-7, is DTGVSQNPRHKITKRGQNVTFRCDPISEHNRLYWYRQTLGQGPEFLTYFQNEAQLEKSRLLSDRFSAERPKGSFSTLEIQRTEQGDSAMYLCASSTGTGSYEQYFGPGTRLTVT.

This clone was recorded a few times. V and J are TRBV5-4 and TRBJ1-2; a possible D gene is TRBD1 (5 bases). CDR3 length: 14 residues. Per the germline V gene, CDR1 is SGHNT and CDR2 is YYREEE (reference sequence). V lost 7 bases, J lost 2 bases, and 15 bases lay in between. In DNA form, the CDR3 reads TGTGCCAGCTCCTCCGGGACTCCAAACTATGGCTACACCTTC. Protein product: CASSSGTPNYGYTF.

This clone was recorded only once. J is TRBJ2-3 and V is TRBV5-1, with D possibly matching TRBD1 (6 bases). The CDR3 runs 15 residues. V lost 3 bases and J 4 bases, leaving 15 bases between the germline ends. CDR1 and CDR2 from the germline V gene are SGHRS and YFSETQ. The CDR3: CASSSQGRGADTQYF. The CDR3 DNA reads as TGCGCCAGCAGCTCACAGGGCCGTGGGGCAGATACGCAGTATTTT. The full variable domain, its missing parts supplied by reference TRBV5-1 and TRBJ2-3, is KAGVTQTPRYLIKTRGQQVTLSCSPISGHRSVSWYQQTPGQGLQFLFEYFSETQRNKGNFPGRFSGRQFSNSRSEMNVSTLELGDSALYLCASSSQGRGADTQYFGPGTRLTVL.

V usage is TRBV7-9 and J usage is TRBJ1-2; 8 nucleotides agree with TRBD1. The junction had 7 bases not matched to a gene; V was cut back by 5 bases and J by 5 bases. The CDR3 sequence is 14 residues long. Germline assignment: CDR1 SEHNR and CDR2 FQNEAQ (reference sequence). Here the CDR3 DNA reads TGTGCCAGCAGCCTTACAGGGGGAAGATATGGCTACACCTTC. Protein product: CASSLTGGRYGYTF.

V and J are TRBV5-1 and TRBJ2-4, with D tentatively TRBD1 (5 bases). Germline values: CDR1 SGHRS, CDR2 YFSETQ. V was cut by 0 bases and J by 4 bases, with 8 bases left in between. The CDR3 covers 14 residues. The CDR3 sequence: CASSLGQGKNIQYF. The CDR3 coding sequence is TGCGCCAGCAGCTTGGGGCAGGGTAAAAACATTCAGTACTTC.

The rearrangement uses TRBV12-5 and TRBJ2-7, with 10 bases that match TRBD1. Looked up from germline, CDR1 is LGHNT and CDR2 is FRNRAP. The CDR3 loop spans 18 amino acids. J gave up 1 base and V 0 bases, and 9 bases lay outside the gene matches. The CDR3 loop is CASGLVLGGTGESYEQYF. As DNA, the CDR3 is TGTGCTAGTGGTTTGGTACTGGGGGGGACAGGGGAATCCTACGAGCAGTACTTC.

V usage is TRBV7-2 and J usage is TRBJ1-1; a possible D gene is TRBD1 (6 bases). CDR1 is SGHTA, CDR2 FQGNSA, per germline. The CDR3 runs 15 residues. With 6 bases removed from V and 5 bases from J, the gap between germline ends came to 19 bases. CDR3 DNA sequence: TGTGCCAGCAGGTCGCGACGGGCAGGGGAAACTGAAGCTTTCTTT. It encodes CASRSRRAGETEAFF. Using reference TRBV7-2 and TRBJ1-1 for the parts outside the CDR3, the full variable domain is GAGVSQSPSNKVTEKGKDVELRCDPISGHTALYWYRQSLGQGLEFLIYFQGNSAPDKSGLPSDRFSAERTGGSVSTLTIQRTQQEDSAVYLCASRSRRAGETEAFFGQGTRLTVV.

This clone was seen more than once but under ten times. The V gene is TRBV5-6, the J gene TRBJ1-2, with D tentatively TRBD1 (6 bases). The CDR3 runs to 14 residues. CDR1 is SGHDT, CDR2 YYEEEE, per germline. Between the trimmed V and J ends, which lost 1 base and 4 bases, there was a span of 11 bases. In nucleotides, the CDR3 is TGTGCCAGCAGCTTGACGGGACACACCTATGGCTACACCTTC. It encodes CASSLTGHTYGYTF. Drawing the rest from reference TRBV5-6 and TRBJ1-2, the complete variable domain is DAGVTQSPTHLIKTRGQQVTLRCSPKSGHDTVSWYQQALGQGPQFIFQYYEEEERQRGNFPDRFSGHQFPNYSSELNVNALLLGDSALYLCASSLTGHTYGYTFGSGTRLTVV.

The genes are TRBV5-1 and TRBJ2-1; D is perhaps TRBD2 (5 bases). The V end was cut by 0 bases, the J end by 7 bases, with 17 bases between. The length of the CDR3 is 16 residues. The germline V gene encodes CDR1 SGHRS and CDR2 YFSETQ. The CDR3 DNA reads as TGCGCCAGCAGCTTGGTAAGCGGCCAGGTGGGAAATGAGCAGTTCTTC. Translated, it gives CASSLVSGQVGNEQFF.

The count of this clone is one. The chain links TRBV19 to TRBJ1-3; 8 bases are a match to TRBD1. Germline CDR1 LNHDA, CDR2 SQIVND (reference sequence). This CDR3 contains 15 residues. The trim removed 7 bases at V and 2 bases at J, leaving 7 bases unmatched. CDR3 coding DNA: TGTGCCAGTATCGAGGACAGGGCTCCTGGAAACACCATATATTTT. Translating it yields CASIEDRAPGNTIYF.

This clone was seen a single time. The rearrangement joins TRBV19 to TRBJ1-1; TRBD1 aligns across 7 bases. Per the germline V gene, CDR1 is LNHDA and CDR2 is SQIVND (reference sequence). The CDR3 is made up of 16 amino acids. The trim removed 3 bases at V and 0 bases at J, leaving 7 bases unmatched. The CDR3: CASSIQTGPMNTEAFF. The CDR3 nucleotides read TGTGCCAGTAGTATTCAGACAGGGCCCATGAACACTGAAGCTTTCTTT. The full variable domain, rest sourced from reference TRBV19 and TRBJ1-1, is DGGITQSPKYLFRKEGQNVTLSCEQNLNHDAMYWYRQDPGQGLRLIYYSQIVNDFQKGDIAEGYSVSREKKESFPLTVTSAQKNPTAFYLCASSIQTGPMNTEAFFGQGTRLTVV.

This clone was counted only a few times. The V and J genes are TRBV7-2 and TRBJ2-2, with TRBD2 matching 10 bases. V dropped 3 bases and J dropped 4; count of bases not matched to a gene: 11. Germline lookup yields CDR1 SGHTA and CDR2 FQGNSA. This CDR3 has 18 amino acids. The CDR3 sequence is CASSFVAGGLYFTGELFF. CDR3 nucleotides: TGTGCCAGCAGCTTCGTAGCGGGGGGCCTATATTTCACCGGGGAGCTGTTTTTT.

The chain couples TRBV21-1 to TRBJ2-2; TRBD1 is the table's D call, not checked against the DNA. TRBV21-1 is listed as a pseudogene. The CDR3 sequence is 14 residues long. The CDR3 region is CASSAGQGAGELFF. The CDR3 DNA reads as TGTGCCAGCAGCGCTGGACAGGGGGCAGGGGAGCTGTTTTTT.

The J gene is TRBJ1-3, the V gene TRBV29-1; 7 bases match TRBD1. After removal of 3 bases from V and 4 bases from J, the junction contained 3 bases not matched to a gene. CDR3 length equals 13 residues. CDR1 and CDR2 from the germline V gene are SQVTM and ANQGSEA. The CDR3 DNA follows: TGCAGCGTTGACCAGGGGGGAGGAAACACCATATATTTT. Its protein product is CSVDQGGGNTIYF.

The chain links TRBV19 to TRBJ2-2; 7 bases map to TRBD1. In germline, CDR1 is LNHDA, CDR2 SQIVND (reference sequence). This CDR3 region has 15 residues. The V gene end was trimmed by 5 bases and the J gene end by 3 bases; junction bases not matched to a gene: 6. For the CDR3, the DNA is TGTGCCAGTAGTGTGGACAGGCGAGACACCGGGGAGCTGTTTTTT. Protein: CASSVDRRDTGELFF. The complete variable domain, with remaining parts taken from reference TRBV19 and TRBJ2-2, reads DGGITQSPKYLFRKEGQNVTLSCEQNLNHDAMYWYRQDPGQGLRLIYYSQIVNDFQKGDIAEGYSVSREKKESFPLTVTSAQKNPTAFYLCASSVDRRDTGELFFGEGSRLTVL.

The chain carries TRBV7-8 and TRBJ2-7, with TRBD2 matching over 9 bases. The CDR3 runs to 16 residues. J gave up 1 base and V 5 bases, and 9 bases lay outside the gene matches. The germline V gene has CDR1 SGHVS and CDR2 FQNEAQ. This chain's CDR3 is CASSKLPSGASYEQYF. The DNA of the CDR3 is TGTGCCAGCAGCAAACTCCCTAGCGGGGCGTCCTACGAGCAGTACTTC.